This TCR beta chain was captured by sequencing in a study of blood T cell repertoires in COVID-19. Study as a whole: There were acute and convalescent COVID-19 samples, and they came from the United States, Italy and Spain. PBMCs, B-cell-depleted T cells, or T cells provided the cDNA or gDNA that made up the material.

The CDR3 extends over 14 amino acids. V lost 5 bases to trimming and J lost 11 bases, with 19 bases between them. CDR1 and CDR2 (germline): MNHEY, SMNVEV (reference sequence). In the authors' methods: Reference gene primer amplification gave estimated nucleated cell counts. The assay was immunoSEQ multiplex PCR, and TCRdb's table has in-frame clones only and misses some. The V and J calls and the clone size are those of that table, but D and trimming were determined from the DNA. The table includes about 190,000 clones, approximately 87% detected once. The receptor was isolated from a woman in her late teens or twenties who had recovered from COVID-19. The gene calls are TRBV27 and TRBJ2-1, with D possibly TRBD2 on 6 matching bases. The sample comprised peripheral blood. The CDR3: CASSMSSSAVKQFF. CDR3 bases: TGTGCCAGCAGTATGAGCTCTAGCGCGGTAAAGCAGTTCTTC.